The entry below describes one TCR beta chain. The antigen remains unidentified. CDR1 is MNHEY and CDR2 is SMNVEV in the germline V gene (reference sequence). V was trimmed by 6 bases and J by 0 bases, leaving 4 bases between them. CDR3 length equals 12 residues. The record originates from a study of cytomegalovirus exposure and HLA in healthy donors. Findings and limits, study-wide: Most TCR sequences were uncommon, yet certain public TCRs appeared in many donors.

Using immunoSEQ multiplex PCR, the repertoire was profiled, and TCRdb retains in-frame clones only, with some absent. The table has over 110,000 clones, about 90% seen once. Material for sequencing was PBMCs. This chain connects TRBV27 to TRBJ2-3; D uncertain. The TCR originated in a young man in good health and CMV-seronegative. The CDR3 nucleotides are TGTGCCAGCAGGACTAGCACAGATACGCAGTATTTT. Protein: CASRTSTDTQYF.